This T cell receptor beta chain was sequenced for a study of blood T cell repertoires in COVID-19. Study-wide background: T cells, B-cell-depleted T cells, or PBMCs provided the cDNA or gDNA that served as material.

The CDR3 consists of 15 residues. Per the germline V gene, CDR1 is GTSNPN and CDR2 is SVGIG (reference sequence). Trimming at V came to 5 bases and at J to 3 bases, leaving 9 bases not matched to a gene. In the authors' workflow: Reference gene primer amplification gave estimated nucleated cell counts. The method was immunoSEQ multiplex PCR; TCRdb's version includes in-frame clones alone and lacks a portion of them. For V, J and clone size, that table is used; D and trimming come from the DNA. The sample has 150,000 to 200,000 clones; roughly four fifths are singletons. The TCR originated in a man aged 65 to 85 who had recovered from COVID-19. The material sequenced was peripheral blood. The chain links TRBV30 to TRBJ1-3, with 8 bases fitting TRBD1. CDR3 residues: CAWHKQGGFGNTIYF. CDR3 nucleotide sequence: TGTGCCTGGCACAAACAGGGGGGATTTGGAAACACCATATATTTT.